This T cell receptor beta chain emerged from a study of shared clonotypes between healthy human individuals. The V and J ends lost 5 bases and 4 bases, in that order; junction bases with no gene match: 10. The length of the CDR3 is 16 residues. Germline V lookup: CDR1 SEHNR, CDR2 FQNEAQ (reference sequence). The table came from immunoSEQ multiplex PCR; TCRdb's copy has only in-frame clones and leaves some out. The profile covers a few million clones, with around 92% appearing a single time and roughly 0.34% taken by the ten largest. The chain recombines TRBV7-9 with TRBJ1-1, with 10 positions matching TRBD1. The sequence was obtained from a man younger than 30 in good health. Some clones in this sample may be carry-over from other donors' samples. The specimen sequenced was naive CD4+ T cells from PBMCs. The sample's subset: CD45RA+ positively selected. The CDR3: CASSPRDRGFVTEAFF. In DNA, the CDR3 is TGTGCCAGCAGCCCCCGGGACAGGGGTTTCGTCACTGAAGCTTTCTTT.